These 7 T cell receptor beta chains came from one sample sequenced in a study of radiotherapy plus CTLA-4 blockade in lung cancer listed by TCRdb under 2018. Library preparation employed the immunoSEQ multiplex PCR assay. Here the immuneACCESS table is served through TCRdb, limited to in-frame sequences with V and J called. Missing clones are a known gap in these copies; in checked studies unresolved V genes cover under half, and the rest lacks a known reason. In all, the sample holds approximately 35,000 clones, and approximately 89% of those were seen once. 5.8% of the sample rests with the top ten. The sample was peripheral blood, taken from a patient treated with radiotherapy plus ipilimumab. The receptors stem from a human donor with non-small cell lung cancer who had stable disease on radiotherapy plus ipilimumab.

The rearrangement uses TRBV28 and TRBJ2-1; 8 bases line up with TRBD2. Germline V gives CDR1 MDHEN, CDR2 SYDVKM. The CDR3 contains 16 residues. The V and J ends lost 3 bases and 6 bases, in that order; junction bases with no gene match: 10. The CDR3 is CASSLTAGEPSNEQFF. The DNA for the CDR3 is TGTGCCAGCAGTTTGACAGCGGGAGAACCCTCCAATGAGCAGTTCTTC.

The chain uses TRBV25-1 and TRBJ2-1; the match to TRBD2 covers 8 bases. Germline CDR1 reads MGHDK; CDR2 reads SYGVNS. Trimming cost V 4 bases and J 4 bases; bases outside gene matches: 3. The CDR3 consists of 14 residues. The DNA for the CDR3 is TGTGCCAGCAGTGTACTAGCGGCGTACAATGAGCAGTTCTTC. This codes for CASSVLAAYNEQFF.

The chain joins TRBV6-5 to TRBJ2-6, with D maybe TRBD1 (5 bases). Germline V lookup: CDR1 MNHEY, CDR2 SVGAGI. V was cut by 7 bases and J by 2 bases, with 9 bases left in between. The CDR3 has 14 amino acids. CDR3 coding DNA: TGTGCCAGCACTTCAGGGACTGGGGCCAACGTCCTGACTTTC. Residues: CASTSGTGANVLTF.

V and J are TRBV9 and TRBJ2-1; TRBD1 aligns across 8 bases. The germline V gene has CDR1 SGDLS and CDR2 YYNGEE. V lost 0 bases, J lost 2 bases, and 7 bases stayed unmatched. The CDR3 sequence is 17 residues long. The CDR3 loop reads CASSVGRGTGTYNEQFF. The CDR3 nucleotides read TGTGCCAGCAGCGTAGGACGCGGGACAGGCACCTACAATGAGCAGTTCTTC. Supplemented by reference TRBV9 and TRBJ2-1, the full variable domain reads DSGVTQTPKHLITATGQRVTLRCSPRSGDLSVYWYQQSLDQGLQFLIQYYNGEERAKGNILERFSAQQFPDLHSELNLSSLELGDSALYFCASSVGRGTGTYNEQFFGPGTRLTVL.

The chain joins TRBV27 to TRBJ2-5; TRBD2 is a possible D gene (5 bases). Judging by the DNA end, TRBJ2-7 fits better; the J call may be wrong. CDR1 and CDR2 from the germline V gene are MNHEY and SMNVEV (reference sequence). The CDR3 runs to 12 residues. Here the CDR3 DNA reads TGTGCCAGCACCGTACTAGTTTACGAGCAGTACTTC. This encodes CASTVLVYEQYF.

This clone was seen a single time. This chain uses TRBV7-2 with TRBJ1-4; D is undetermined. Trimming took off 5 bases at V and 7 bases at J, with 14 bases between the two ends. The CDR3 consists of 14 residues. CDR1 is SGHTA and CDR2 is FQGNSA in the germline V gene. The CDR3 sequence is CASSRPGDGEKLFF. As DNA, the CDR3 is TGTGCCAGCAGCCGACCGGGTGATGGTGAAAAACTGTTTTTT.

The V call is TRBV4-3, the J call TRBJ2-3, with TRBD2 matching over 9 bases. After removal of 1 base from V and 6 bases from J, the junction contained 20 bases not matched to a gene. CDR1 and CDR2 from the germline V gene are LGHNA and YSLEER. The CDR3 extends over 20 amino acids. CDR3 nucleotides: TGCGCCAGCAGCCAAGCTGTTTCCGGATCCGGGACTAGCAATTTGGATACGCAGTATTTT. Protein product: CASSQAVSGSGTSNLDTQYF.